This TCR beta chain was identified during a study of blood T cell repertoires in COVID-19. The overall study: Specimens from acute and convalescent COVID-19 originated in the United States, Italy and Spain.

The CDR3 has 14 amino acids. V lost 0 bases to trimming and J lost 7 bases, with 9 bases between them. CDR1 LNHNV and CDR2 YYDKDF come from the germline V gene (reference sequence). As originally analysed: Amplifying reference gene primers gave estimates of nucleated cell counts. Clones were sequenced by immunoSEQ multiplex PCR, and TCRdb holds only the in-frame ones, with some missing. V and J calls and clone size follow that table, whereas D and trimming were derived from the DNA. Here the sample spans approximately 76,000 clones, around nine tenths being singletons. The sequence came from a man aged 30-40 years with acute or convalescent COVID-19. The chain links TRBV15 to TRBJ1-4; D is undetermined. The sequenced sample consisted of peripheral blood. DNA of the CDR3: TGTGCCACCAGCAGAGACAGGCCTGGTGAAAAACTGTTTTTT. This gives the protein CATSRDRPGEKLFF.